The clone carrying this T cell receptor beta chain was observed a few times. The data originate from a study of blood T cell repertoires in COVID-19. Study as a whole: COVID-19 samples from acute and convalescent phases originated in the United States, Italy and Spain. The analysed material was cDNA or gDNA that came from T cells, B-cell-depleted T cells, or PBMCs.

Assay used: immunoSEQ multiplex PCR; TCRdb lists only in-frame clones, some missing. The sample has 130,000 to 150,000 clones; about nine tenths are singletons. The sequence derives from a human donor in a cohort sampled during active COVID-19. Sample: peripheral blood.

CDR3: CASSIGNSGGTDTQYF. As DNA, the CDR3 is TGTGCCAGTAGTATAGGGAATAGCGGAGGAACAGATACGCAGTATTTT. The rearrangement uses TRBV19 and TRBJ2-3; the D gene is possibly TRBD2 (6 bases). CDR3 length equals 16 residues. Germline V gene lookup returns CDR1 LNHDA and CDR2 SQIVND (reference sequence). Trimming removed 1 base from V and 3 bases from J, with 14 bases in between. The full variable domain, its missing parts supplied by reference TRBV19 and TRBJ2-3, is DGGITQSPKYLFRKEGQNVTLSCEQNLNHDAMYWYRQDPGQGLRLIYYSQIVNDFQKGDIAEGYSVSREKKESFPLTVTSAQKNPTAFYLCASSIGNSGGTDTQYFGPGTRLTVL.